These 10 T cell receptor beta chains were sequenced from one sample in a study of CD8 T cells in Susac syndrome. The RNA, about 0.5 to 1 ug, was put through reverse transcription using random hexamers. TCRdb reprocessed the immunoSEQ multiplex PCR reads with MiXCR, giving one entry per CDR3 protein. The sample consists of around 80,000 distinct CDR3 sequences, approximately 93% of them appearing once. Source material: CD8+ T cells from PBMCs. The origin of the receptors is a human donor with Susac syndrome.

The chain carries TRBV18 and TRBJ1-1; 7 nucleotides line up with TRBD1. J gave up 0 bases and V 5 bases, and 6 bases lay outside the gene matches. The germline gives CDR1 KGHSH, CDR2 LQKENI. The CDR3 extends over 15 amino acids. CDR3 sequence reads: CASSFHRGMNTEAFF. CDR3 sequence (DNA): TGTGCCAGCTCATTCCACAGGGGAATGAACACTGAAGCTTTCTTT.

This rearrangement joins TRBV11-2 to TRBJ2-4; D possibly uses TRBD1 or TRBD2 (5 bases each). V gave up 1 base and J gave up 6 bases, with 13 bases separating them. There are 15 residues in the CDR3. The germline CDR1 and CDR2 sequences are SGHAT and FQNNGV. The CDR3 DNA is TGTGCCAGCAGCTTAGCGGGGACCCCCGGAAACATTCAGTACTTC. It specifies CASSLAGTPGNIQYF.

The V gene is TRBV20-1, the J gene TRBJ2-1; 10 nucleotides align to TRBD2. The CDR3 loop spans 14 amino acids. Germline V gene lookup returns CDR1 DFQATT and CDR2 SNEGSKA (reference sequence). V trimming: 5 bases; J trimming: 4 bases; junction bases outside the gene matches: 5. CDR3 bases: TGCAGTGCTGGGAAAGCGGGGGGGTACAATGAGCAGTTCTTC. This encodes CSAGKAGGYNEQFF.

This chain links TRBV4-1 with TRBJ1-5, with D maybe TRBD1 (6 bases). The CDR3 has 15 amino acids. Trimming cost V 2 bases and J 1 base, with 9 bases left between them. Germline V CDR1 and CDR2: MGHRA, YSYEKL. CDR3 bases: TGCGCCAGCAGCCAAACAGGGTTGAGCAATCAGCCCCAGCATTTT. This gives the protein CASSQTGLSNQPQHF.

This rearrangement joins TRBV5-1 to TRBJ2-1; TRBD1 matches 10 bases. CDR1 and CDR2 (germline): SGHRS, YFSETQ. V gave up 0 bases and J gave up 6 bases; unmatched junction bases: 6. This CDR3 is 16 amino acids long. CDR3: CASSLDDRGQSNEQFF. The CDR3 nucleotides read TGCGCCAGCAGCTTGGACGACAGGGGGCAAAGCAATGAGCAGTTCTTC.

The genes are TRBV20-1 and TRBJ2-3; 8 nucleotides align to TRBD2. The CDR3 runs to 15 residues. The V and J ends lost 3 bases and 5 bases, in that order; junction bases with no gene match: 10. CDR1 and CDR2 from the germline V gene are DFQATT and SNEGSKA (reference sequence). CDR3 coding DNA: TGCAGTGCTAGGCCCAGCGGGAGAGGGAGAGATACGCAGTATTTT. Translating gives CSARPSGRGRDTQYF.

The rearrangement links TRBV20-1 to TRBJ2-1, with unresolved D. The CDR3 sequence is 10 residues long. The germline V gene encodes CDR1 DFQATT and CDR2 SNEGSKA (reference sequence). CDR3 sequence reads: CSPLRNEQFF. The CDR3 nucleotides read TGCAGCCCCTTAAGAAATGAGCAGTTCTTC.

This rearrangement joins TRBV20-1 to TRBJ1-1, with 10 bases that match TRBD1. This CDR3 has 14 amino acids. Germline-derived CDR1 and CDR2 are DFQATT and SNEGSKA (reference sequence). V was pared by 3 bases and J by 1 base, with 2 bases of the junction left unmatched. Written as DNA, the CDR3 is TGCAGTGCTAGGACAGGGGGCCCGAACACTGAAGCTTTCTTT. It translates to CSARTGGPNTEAFF.

The chain recombines TRBV20-1 with TRBJ1-2, with 10 bases matching TRBD1. CDR3 size: 16 residues. The germline V gene has CDR1 DFQATT and CDR2 SNEGSKA (reference sequence). J gave up 2 bases and V 2 bases, and 8 bases lay outside the gene matches. CDR3 bases: TGCAGTGCTAGACCCGTGCAGGGACAGGGGAACTATGGCTACACCTTC. This sequence encodes CSARPVQGQGNYGYTF.

As to this clonotype: The germline gene is not matched at one end of the junction; a read error may be the cause. The chain employs TRBV10-3 and TRBJ2-7; D may be TRBD2 (5 bases). This CDR3 is built from 14 residues. Germline CDR1 is ENHRY and CDR2 is SYGVKD. Written as DNA, the CDR3 is TGTGCCATCAGTGATCGGGGATCCTCCTCCGAGCAGTACTTC. It yields the protein CAISDRGSSSEQYF.